The entry that follows covers one TCR beta chain sequence. Its specificity is not known. An end of the junction does not agree with germline; a read error may underlie this. This entry comes from a study of blood T cells in healthy people across ages. Study-level points and caveats: From one million sequenced T cells, diversity estimates were lower bounds.

Through a sample-barcoded 5' primer and a J-beta primer mix, a second PCR was run for roughly 7 to 12 cycles. Every single cDNA molecule received a tag from a template-switch adaptor with 12 random nucleotides. Each CDR3 protein gets one entry after TCRdb re-called the 5' RACE reads with MiXCR. The sample holds under 2,000,000 distinct CDR3 sequences, around 48% seen once. In germline, CDR1 is MNHEY, CDR2 SVGAGI. The CDR3 is 15 amino acids. V usage is TRBV6-5 and J usage is TRBJ2-5; a possible D gene is TRBD2 (6 bases). The sequenced material came from blood. The receptor was derived from a middle-aged woman in good health. For the CDR3, the DNA is TGTGCCAGCAGCTACTCGGCAGACCCCTCGGGGGAGCAGTACTTC. Residues: CASSYSADPSGEQYF.